This entry lists 28 T cell receptor beta chains sequenced from one sample in a study of CD8 T cells in ankylosing spondylitis (dated by TCRdb to about 2017). These receptors lack a known antigen. The paper as a whole reports these results and caveats: A TCR beta motif made up of several highly homologous amino acid variants appeared to be characteristic of blood from ankylosing spondylitis patients.

The protocol used for the library was 5' RACE. The listed sequencing device is Illumina HiSeq 2500. TCRdb redid the processing of the public reads, applying fastp at Q25 and MiXCR, and retained in-frame beta chains. Each entry is one CDR3 protein sequence, shown with its most common DNA and genes. The table for this sample lists 200,000 to 250,000 distinct CDR3 sequences; 18% of them were counted only once. The ten largest account for about 39% of the sample. The material sequenced was blood, either unsorted or a sorted T cell fraction (not recorded which). Every receptor here comes from a male donor with ankylosing spondylitis.

J is TRBJ2-1 and V is TRBV20-1, with 9 positions matching TRBD2. The V gene end was trimmed by 5 bases and the J gene end by 3 bases; junction bases not matched to a gene: 14. Germline CDR1 is DFQATT and CDR2 is SNEGSKA (reference sequence). The CDR3 is made up of 17 amino acids. The CDR3 region is CSAPSREGQGDYNEQFF. CDR3 bases: TGCAGTGCTCCCTCGCGGGAGGGCCAGGGTGACTACAATGAGCAGTTCTTC.

The gene calls are TRBV27 and TRBJ2-1; 14 nucleotides align to TRBD2. The CDR3 runs 19 residues. V lost 3 bases and J lost 1; bases outside the gene matches: 8. Germline values: CDR1 MNHEY, CDR2 SMNVEV (reference sequence). The CDR3 sequence: CASSLSGLAGVLSYNEQFF. Written as DNA, the CDR3 is TGTGCCAGCAGTTTGTCGGGACTAGCGGGAGTCCTATCCTACAATGAGCAGTTCTTC.

This chain uses TRBV18 with TRBJ2-7; 7 bases align to TRBD2. The CDR3 is 15 amino acids. Germline V gives CDR1 KGHSH, CDR2 LQKENI. J gave up 3 bases and V 3 bases, and 8 bases lay outside the gene matches. The chain's CDR3 is CASSPLGASGYEQYF. In DNA, the CDR3 is TGTGCCAGCTCACCCCTTGGAGCTAGCGGCTACGAGCAGTACTTC.

The J gene is TRBJ1-3, the V gene TRBV9; D not resolved. Trimming cost V 0 bases and J 0 bases, with 7 bases left between them. The CDR3 has 15 residues. Per germline, CDR1 SGDLS and CDR2 YYNGEE. The CDR3 nucleotides are TGTGCCAGCAGCGTAGACGGGATCTCTGGAAACACCATATATTTT. Protein: CASSVDGISGNTIYF. The full variable domain, its missing parts supplied by reference TRBV9 and TRBJ1-3, is DSGVTQTPKHLITATGQRVTLRCSPRSGDLSVYWYQQSLDQGLQFLIQYYNGEERAKGNILERFSAQQFPDLHSELNLSSLELGDSALYFCASSVDGISGNTIYFGEGSWLTVV.

Only a few counts were recorded for this clonotype. V and J are TRBV24-1 and TRBJ1-1; D is unclear. V lost 3 bases, J lost 5 bases, and 12 bases lay in between. This CDR3 has 14 residues. Looked up from germline, CDR1 is KGHDR and CDR2 is SFDVKD. CDR3 nucleotide sequence: TGTGCCACCAGTGATGGGTCCCTACGGACTGAAGCTTTCTTT. Protein sequence: CATSDGSLRTEAFF.

This clonotype was detected ten times or more. The chain links TRBV29-1 to TRBJ2-7; 14 bases match TRBD2. V lost 6 bases, J lost 4 bases, and 5 bases stayed unmatched. Per the germline V gene, CDR1 is SQVTM and CDR2 is ANQGSEA. The CDR3 has 14 residues. This CDR3 is CSVMGLAGVYEQYF. CDR3 bases: TGCAGCGTGATGGGACTAGCGGGAGTTTACGAGCAGTACTTC.

This clonotype was observed a handful of times. The chain recombines TRBV3-1 with TRBJ2-3; no clear D. Germline loops: CDR1 LGHDT, CDR2 YNNKEL (reference sequence). V lost 4 bases and J 5 bases, leaving 13 bases between the germline ends. This CDR3 comprises 14 residues. The CDR3 is CASSPDVGGDTQYF. CDR3 DNA: TGTGCCAGCAGCCCGGACGTAGGTGGAGATACGCAGTATTTT.

The chain employs TRBV11-2 and TRBJ2-5; D remains unclear. V was pared by 5 bases and J by 5 bases, with 15 bases between. The CDR3 is 14 residues long. CDR1 SGHAT and CDR2 FQNNGV come from the germline V gene. The CDR3 DNA reads TGTGCCAGCAGCCCCCTGGCGTCTTTTGAGACCCAGTACTTC. Its protein is CASSPLASFETQYF.

The gene calls are TRBV6-2 or TRBV6-3 and TRBJ1-5; the match to TRBD1 covers 7 bases. This CDR3 is 13 amino acids long. The germline V gene encodes CDR1 MNHEY and CDR2 SVGEGT. Trimming removed 8 bases from V and 3 bases from J; junction bases left unmatched: 4. DNA for the CDR3: TGTGCCAGCTGCGGACAGGCCAATCAGCCCCAGCATTTT. Amino acid sequence: CASCGQANQPQHF.

A few counts support this clonotype. V is TRBV21-1 and J is TRBJ1-5. TRBV21-1 is assigned pseudogene status. This CDR3 comprises 14 residues. CDR3 DNA sequence: TGTGCCAGCAGCAAAGCGATGAGGAATCAGCCCCAGCATTTT. Its translation: CASSKAMRNQPQHF.

This sequence joins TRBV12-3 or TRBV12-4 and TRBJ2-1; a weak D match, TRBD2 (6 bases). There are 16 residues in the CDR3. Trimming cost V 5 bases and J 3 bases, with 17 bases left between them. CDR3 nucleotide sequence: TGTGCCAGCAGTGGGGCTGGGAGCGGGCGCTACAATGAGCAGTTCTTC. Protein: CASSGAGSGRYNEQFF.

This clonotype has more than one count but fewer than ten. The rearrangement links TRBV7-9 to TRBJ1-2; possibly TRBD1 for D (5 bases). Germline CDR1 reads SEHNR; CDR2 reads FQNEAQ (reference sequence). Trimming took off 5 bases at V and 7 bases at J, with 14 bases between the two ends. CDR3 length: 13 amino acids. The CDR3 reads CASSTLGGLGYTF. CDR3 nucleotide sequence: TGTGCCAGCAGCACCCTTGGGGGACTTGGCTACACCTTC.

The chain has TRBV11-2 and TRBJ2-7; D could derive from TRBD1 or TRBD2 (5 bases each). The CDR3 covers 14 residues. Germline V gene lookup returns CDR1 SGHAT and CDR2 FQNNGV. V was shortened by 4 bases and J by 3 bases, with 13 bases between the two germline ends. DNA of the CDR3: TGTGCCAGCAGCTGGGACGGGAATCTCTACGAGCAGTACTTC. This translates into CASSWDGNLYEQYF. Together with reference TRBV11-2 and TRBJ2-7, the CDR3 gives the full variable domain: EAGVAQSPRYKIIEKRQSVAFWCNPISGHATLYWYQQILGQGPKLLIQFQNNGVVDDSQLPKDRFSAERLKGVDSTLKIQPAKLEDSAVYLCASSWDGNLYEQYFGPGTRLTVT.

This clonotype was detected only a few times. The chain links TRBV5-1 to TRBJ2-1; no firm D call. Trimming took 0 bases from V and 7 from J, leaving 8 bases between them. Germline CDR1 is SGHRS and CDR2 is YFSETQ. CDR3 size: 13 residues. CDR3 residues: CASSLEDVNEQFF. The CDR3 bases are TGCGCCAGCAGCTTGGAGGATGTTAATGAGCAGTTCTTC.

This chain uses TRBV4-3 with TRBJ1-1; tentative D call: TRBD1 (6 bases). CDR1 and CDR2 from the germline V gene are LGHNA and YSLEER. Between the trimmed V and J ends, which lost 2 bases and 7 bases, there was a span of 11 bases. CDR3 length equals 13 residues. The CDR3 reads CASSQTGSGEAFF. Written as DNA, the CDR3 is TGCGCCAGCAGCCAAACAGGGTCGGGTGAAGCTTTCTTT.

In DNA, the CDR3 is TGTGCCAGCAGCTTGGGGGACACCATCTACGAGCAGTACTTC. Translated: CASSLGDTIYEQYF. The chain employs TRBV5-5 and TRBJ2-7; a possible D gene is TRBD1 (6 bases). CDR3 length equals 14 residues. The V gene's germline CDR1 is SGHKS and CDR2 YYEKEE (reference sequence). Trimming left V 0 bases short and J 3 bases short, with 10 bases between.

CDR3 sequence reads: CASSRGPSGTLSREQYF. The CDR3 nucleotides read TGTGCCAGCAGCAGGGGCCCTAGCGGGACCCTCTCTCGCGAGCAGTACTTC. The V and J genes are TRBV5-6 and TRBJ2-7; 9 positions match TRBD2. Germline trimming cut 4 bases from V and 6 bases from J; bases unmatched to any gene: 17. Germline V gene data show CDR1 as SGHDT and CDR2 as YYEEEE. The CDR3 has 17 amino acids. Filled out from reference TRBV5-6 and TRBJ2-7, the complete variable domain reads DAGVTQSPTHLIKTRGQQVTLRCSPKSGHDTVSWYQQALGQGPQFIFQYYEEEERQRGNFPDRFSGHQFPNYSSELNVNALLLGDSALYLCASSRGPSGTLSREQYFGPGTRLTVT.

The V call is TRBV7-9, the J call TRBJ1-2; TRBD1 aligns across 8 bases. This CDR3 spans 13 amino acids. Germline V gives CDR1 SEHNR, CDR2 FQNEAQ (reference sequence). The V and J ends lost 5 bases and 8 bases, in that order; junction bases with no gene match: 7. The CDR3 protein is CASSHGTGEGYTF. CDR3 sequence (DNA): TGTGCCAGCAGCCACGGGACAGGAGAGGGCTACACCTTC. Supplemented by reference TRBV7-9 and TRBJ1-2, the full variable domain reads DTGVSQNPRHKITKRGQNVTFRCDPISEHNRLYWYRQTLGQGPEFLTYFQNEAQLEKSRLLSDRFSAERPKGSFSTLEIQRTEQGDSAMYLCASSHGTGEGYTFGSGTRLTVV.

The chain uses TRBV2 and TRBJ2-7; D possibly matches TRBD1 or TRBD2 (6 bases each). Germline lookup yields CDR1 SNHLY and CDR2 FYNNEI. The length of the CDR3 is 16 residues. Trimming shortened V by 1 base and J by 1 base, and 14 bases separated the two germline ends. Written as DNA, the CDR3 is TGTGCCAGCAGTGAAGGGGGGGCTAGGGTTTCCTACGAGCAGTACTTC. This codes for CASSEGGARVSYEQYF.

This clonotype was recorded many times. This sequence joins TRBV12-3 or TRBV12-4 and TRBJ2-1; perhaps TRBD2 as D (7 bases). The CDR3 runs 16 residues. The V end lost 3 bases, the J end lost 8 bases, and 20 bases lay between the germline ends. The CDR3 sequence is CASSFPRGGQTDEQFF. CDR3 DNA: TGTGCCAGCAGTTTTCCGAGGGGGGGGCAAACAGATGAGCAGTTCTTC.

The gene calls are TRBV5-1 and TRBJ2-7; TRBD2 aligns across 8 bases. The J segment lost 4 bases and the V segment lost 3 bases, leaving 6 bases of the junction unmatched. Germline assignment: CDR1 SGHRS and CDR2 YFSETQ. The length of the CDR3 is 14 residues. CDR3 amino acids: CASSSSGGVYEQYF. For the CDR3, the DNA is TGCGCCAGCAGCTCCAGCGGGGGAGTTTACGAGCAGTACTTC.

This clonotype occurred a few times. V gene TRBV5-1 combines with J gene TRBJ2-7, with D possibly being TRBD1 (6 bases). CDR3 length: 13 residues. Between the trimmed V and J ends, which lost 2 bases and 4 bases, there was a span of 10 bases. The germline CDR1 and CDR2 sequences are SGHRS and YFSETQ. CDR3 sequence: CASSFTGNYEQYF. DNA of the CDR3: TGCGCCAGCAGCTTCACAGGGAATTACGAGCAGTACTTC.

The chain combines TRBV19 with TRBJ1-4, with D possibly matching TRBD1 (5 bases). The CDR3 sequence is 14 residues long. Germline assignment: CDR1 LNHDA and CDR2 SQIVND (reference sequence). Trimming removed 6 bases at V and 8 bases at J, with 16 bases between. CDR3 coding DNA: TGTGCCAGTAGACTCGTGGGGCATCGCGAAAAACTGTTTTTT. It codes for CASRLVGHREKLFF.

This clonotype has only a few counts. The rearrangement links TRBV20-1 to TRBJ1-1; D ambiguous. Germline-derived CDR1 and CDR2 are DFQATT and SNEGSKA (reference sequence). The CDR3 spans 13 residues. Trimming took 0 bases from V and 1 from J, leaving 6 bases between them. CDR3 sequence reads: CSARDFGNTEAFF. CDR3 nucleotides: TGCAGTGCTAGAGATTTCGGGAACACTGAAGCTTTCTTT.

This clonotype was counted only a few times. The CDR3 is CASSFLGQGHQETQYF. CDR3 nucleotide sequence: TGTGCCAGCAGCTTTTTGGGACAGGGACACCAAGAGACCCAGTACTTC. The rearrangement joins TRBV7-9 to TRBJ2-5, with TRBD1 identical over 9 bases. The trim removed 3 bases at V and 0 bases at J, leaving 5 bases unmatched. Germline assignment: CDR1 SEHNR and CDR2 FQNEAQ (reference sequence). The CDR3 contains 16 residues. Full variable domain (remainder filled in from reference TRBV7-9 and TRBJ2-5): DTGVSQNPRHKITKRGQNVTFRCDPISEHNRLYWYRQTLGQGPEFLTYFQNEAQLEKSRLLSDRFSAERPKGSFSTLEIQRTEQGDSAMYLCASSFLGQGHQETQYFGPGTRLLVL.

The V and J genes are TRBV4-1 and TRBJ2-1; D might be TRBD2 (6 bases). The CDR3 runs to 15 residues. Germline CDR1 and CDR2: MGHRA and YSYEKL. V dropped 2 bases and J dropped 1 base, with 9 bases sitting between them. CDR3 bases: TGCGCCAGCAGCCAATTAAGCGGGTCCTACAATGAGCAGTTCTTC. It yields the protein CASSQLSGSYNEQFF.

The rearrangement joins TRBV15 to TRBJ2-1; the D gene could be TRBD1 or TRBD2 (5 bases each). This CDR3 comprises 17 residues. V shed 3 bases and J shed 5 bases, with 20 bases lying between them. CDR1 and CDR2 (germline): LNHNV, YYDKDF (reference sequence). The CDR3 loop reads CATSRRDQIYMHNEQFF. The CDR3 nucleotides read TGTGCCACCAGCAGGAGGGACCAGATCTACATGCACAATGAGCAGTTCTTC.

This clonotype was recorded a few times. The chain carries TRBV29-1 and TRBJ2-7; D is unresolved. V lost 6 bases to trimming and J lost 1 base, with 10 bases between them. There are 12 residues in the CDR3. Germline loops: CDR1 SQVTM, CDR2 ANQGSEA. The DNA for the CDR3 is TGCAGCGTCTTCACCATTTCCTACGAGCAGTACTTC. Its protein is CSVFTISYEQYF.